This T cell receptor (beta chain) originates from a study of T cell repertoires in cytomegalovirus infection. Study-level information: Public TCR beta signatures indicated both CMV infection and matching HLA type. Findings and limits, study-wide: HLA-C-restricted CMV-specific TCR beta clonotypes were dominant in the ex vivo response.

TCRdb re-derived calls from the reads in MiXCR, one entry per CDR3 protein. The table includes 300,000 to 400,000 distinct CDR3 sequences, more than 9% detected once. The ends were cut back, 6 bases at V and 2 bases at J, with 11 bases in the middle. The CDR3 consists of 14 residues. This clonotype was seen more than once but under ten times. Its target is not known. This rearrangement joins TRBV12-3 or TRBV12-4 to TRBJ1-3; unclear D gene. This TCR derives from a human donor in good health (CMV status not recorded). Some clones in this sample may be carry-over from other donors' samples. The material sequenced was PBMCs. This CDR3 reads CASRFQTPGNTIYF. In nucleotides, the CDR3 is TGTGCCAGCAGGTTTCAGACCCCTGGAAACACCATATATTTT.